The 27 T cell receptor beta chains presented below share a single source sample, sequenced in a study of cytomegalovirus exposure and HLA in healthy donors. PCR involved 60 Vbeta and 13 Jbeta primers. Profiled with immunoSEQ multiplex PCR; TCRdb holds only in-frame clones, not every one. The sample includes approximately 260,000 clones, approximately 84% of them seen just once. Sequencing was carried out using PBMCs. The receptors come from a middle-aged woman in good health and CMV-seropositive.

This clone was recorded once. The chain carries TRBV11-1 and TRBJ1-1; 7 bases are a match to TRBD1. The CDR3 runs 15 residues. Germline CDR1 is SGHAT and CDR2 is FQDESV (reference sequence). V shed 5 bases, J shed 5 bases, and the junction held 11 bases outside the gene matches. The CDR3 nucleotides read TGTGCCAGCAGCCTTGCTTTCGGCAGGGGGACTGAAGCTTTCTTT. It yields the protein CASSLAFGRGTEAFF. The variable domain in full, with the rest retrieved from reference TRBV11-1 and TRBJ1-1, is EAEVAQSPRYKITEKSQAVAFWCDPISGHATLYWYRQILGQGPELLVQFQDESVVDDSQLPKDRFSAERLKGVDSTLKIQPAELGDSAMYLCASSLAFGRGTEAFFGQGTRLTVV.

The J gene is TRBJ2-6, the V gene TRBV7-6; TRBD2 agrees at 7 bases. This CDR3 contains 14 residues. J lost 0 bases, V lost 10 bases, and 3 bases had no gene match. Germline V CDR1 and CDR2: SGHVS, FNYEAQ. CDR3 sequence (DNA): TGTGCCATAGCGGGCAGCTCTGGGGCCAACGTCCTGACTTTC. It translates to CAIAGSSGANVLTF. Drawing the rest from reference TRBV7-6 and TRBJ2-6, the complete variable domain is GAGVSQSPRYKVTKRGQDVALRCDPISGHVSLYWYRQALGQGPEFLTYFNYEAQQDKSGLPNDRFSAERPEGSISTLTIQRTEQRDSAMYRCAIAGSSGANVLTFGAGSRLTVL.

The table lists this clone with a count of one. V usage is TRBV13 and J usage is TRBJ2-1; TRBD2 aligns across 10 bases. Looked up from germline, CDR1 is PRHDT and CDR2 is FYEKMQ (reference sequence). The CDR3 length is 18 residues. V shed 5 bases, J shed 0 bases, and the junction held 10 bases outside the gene matches. For the CDR3, the DNA is TGTGCCAGCAGCCCCCCAGCGGGAGGGGAAAGCTCCTACAATGAGCAGTTCTTC. This gives the protein CASSPPAGGESSYNEQFF. The entire variable domain, with the rest obtained from reference TRBV13 and TRBJ2-1, is as follows: AAGVIQSPRHLIKEKRETATLKCYPIPRHDTVYWYQQGPGQDPQFLISFYEKMQSDKGSIPDRFSAQQFSDYHSELNMSSLELGDSALYFCASSPPAGGESSYNEQFFGPGTRLTVL.

The chain joins TRBV4-3 to TRBJ2-1; 8 positions match TRBD1. J was trimmed by 4 bases and V by 3 bases; bases with no gene match: 8. This CDR3 has 16 amino acids. Germline V gene sequence: CDR1 LGHNA, CDR2 YSLEER. This CDR3 reads CASSQAPGQVYNEQFF. In DNA, the CDR3 is TGCGCCAGCAGCCAGGCCCCGGGACAGGTATACAATGAGCAGTTCTTC.

This chain uses TRBV7-9 with TRBJ2-1, with D unclear. CDR3 length: 15 residues. Germline CDR1 and CDR2: SEHNR and FQNEAQ (reference sequence). The ends were cut back, 6 bases at V and 4 bases at J, with 16 bases in the middle. CDR3 DNA: TGTGCCAGCAGTTTGGCAGCAGGAAGTTACAATGAGCAGTTCTTC. This gives the protein CASSLAAGSYNEQFF.

The chain links TRBV28 to TRBJ2-3; 7 bases match TRBD2. The V gene's germline CDR1 is MDHEN and CDR2 SYDVKM. V was pared by 7 bases and J by 11 bases, with 12 bases of the junction left unmatched. The CDR3 is made up of 13 amino acids. The CDR3 loop reads CASMGGRAEVQYF. In DNA, the CDR3 is TGTGCCAGCATGGGGGGGAGGGCCGAGGTGCAGTATTTT.

This sequence joins TRBV5-3 and TRBJ1-1, with 7 bases fitting TRBD1. TRBV5-3 is classed as an ORF, of uncertain function. This CDR3 contains 14 residues. V lost 5 bases, J lost 3 bases, and 7 bases stayed unmatched. The CDR3 here is CARRATGTHTEAFF. The CDR3, as DNA: TGTGCCAGAAGGGCGACAGGGACGCACACTGAAGCTTTCTTT.

A single count supports this clone. The gene calls are TRBV30 and TRBJ2-1; a possible D gene is TRBD2 (5 bases). The ends were cut back, 7 bases at V and 9 bases at J, with 13 bases in the middle. Germline V gene sequence: CDR1 GTSNPN, CDR2 SVGIG (reference sequence). The CDR3 extends over 11 amino acids. The CDR3, as DNA: TGTGCCTCGGCCCTCCGGGGTGAGCAGTTCTTC. The encoded protein is CASALRGEQFF.

The rearrangement links TRBV6-5 to TRBJ1-1; D gene uncertain. The V and J ends lost 4 bases and 7 bases respectively, with 13 bases between them. Germline V gene sequence: CDR1 MNHEY, CDR2 SVGAGI. The CDR3 consists of 13 residues. The CDR3 region has the DNA TGTGCCAGCAGTTCCCCTCCAGGCCGTGAAGCTTTCTTT. It codes for CASSSPPGREAFF.

Comments on this clone: At one end the junction does not follow the germline gene, possibly because of a read error. This chain links TRBV5-1 with TRBJ2-6, with D possibly matching TRBD1 (5 bases). Germline lookup yields CDR1 SGHRS and CDR2 YFSETQ. The CDR3 has 13 residues. CDR3 loop: CASNSAGANGLTF. The DNA for the CDR3 is TGCGCCAGCAACAGTGCTGGGGCCAACGGCCTGACTTTC.

The gene calls are TRBV28 and TRBJ1-2, with D maybe TRBD1 (6 bases). The CDR3 length is 12 residues. The germline CDR1 and CDR2 sequences are MDHEN and SYDVKM. V lost 7 bases, J lost 8 bases, and 14 bases lay in between. The CDR3 DNA reads as TGTGCCAGCACCATGACAGGTCTCGGCTACACCTTC. This encodes CASTMTGLGYTF.

V and J are TRBV30 and TRBJ2-1, with D possibly TRBD1 on 6 matching bases. The CDR3 runs to 14 residues. Germline CDR1 and CDR2: GTSNPN and SVGIG (reference sequence). Trimming removed 5 bases from V and 0 bases from J, with 11 bases in between. DNA of the CDR3: TGTGCCTGGGGCGACAGGAGCTCCTACAATGAGCAGTTCTTC. It encodes CAWGDRSSYNEQFF.

The chain employs TRBV28 and TRBJ2-7; D is undetermined. The CDR3 is 13 amino acids. Germline CDR1 reads MDHEN; CDR2 reads SYDVKM. V was clipped by 6 bases and J by 3 bases, with 12 bases between them. The CDR3 loop is CASRFSSFYEQYF. CDR3 sequence (DNA): TGTGCCAGCAGGTTTTCCTCTTTCTACGAGCAGTACTTC.

V gene TRBV13 combines with J gene TRBJ1-6, with TRBD1 identical over 9 bases. Germline assignment: CDR1 PRHDT and CDR2 FYEKMQ (reference sequence). The CDR3 totals 14 residues. The V and J ends lost 8 bases and 7 bases, in that order; junction bases with no gene match: 6. The CDR3 region has the DNA TGTGCCAGCCACAGAGGACAGGGGAATTCACCCCTCCACTTT. This codes for CASHRGQGNSPLHF.

V is TRBV5-1 and J is TRBJ2-1, with 8 bases lining up with TRBD2. Germline V gene data show CDR1 as SGHRS and CDR2 as YFSETQ. The CDR3 has 16 residues. V trimming: 3 bases; J trimming: 6 bases; junction bases outside the gene matches: 11. The CDR3 sequence: CASSSQTSGWVNEQFF. The CDR3 region has the DNA TGCGCCAGCAGCTCGCAAACTAGCGGATGGGTCAATGAGCAGTTCTTC.

The chain carries TRBV25-1 and TRBJ1-6; 9 bases are shared with TRBD1. The ends lost 3 bases at V and 10 bases at J; junction bases unmatched: 7. CDR1 is MGHDK and CDR2 is SYGVNS in the germline V gene. CDR3 size: 15 residues. The CDR3 coding sequence is TGTGCCAGCAGTGACGTGAACAGGGGGCACTCACCCCTCCACTTT. Amino acids: CASSDVNRGHSPLHF.

About this clone itself: An end of the junction does not agree with germline; a read error may underlie this. This chain connects TRBV11-1 to TRBJ2-7, with D possibly matching TRBD1 (6 bases). The V gene's germline CDR1 is SGHAT and CDR2 FQDESV (reference sequence). The CDR3 has 14 amino acids. The CDR3: CASSIATGRYEQYF. The CDR3 bases are TGTGCCAGCAGCATAGCGACAGGTCGCTACGAGCAGTACTTC.

The sample holds a few counts of this clone. V and J are TRBV5-4 and TRBJ1-4, with 9 bases aligning to TRBD1. V trimming: 4 bases; J trimming: 5 bases; junction bases outside the gene matches: 12. The CDR3 is 17 residues long. CDR1 and CDR2 from the germline V gene are SGHNT and YYREEE (reference sequence). The CDR3 loop reads CASSPTEDRGENEKLFF. CDR3 in DNA: TGTGCCAGCAGCCCAACCGAGGACAGGGGAGAAAATGAAAAACTGTTTTTT.

The chain is built from TRBV5-6 and TRBJ1-2, with TRBD1 matching over 7 bases. The V and J ends lost 3 bases and 5 bases, in that order; junction bases with no gene match: 7. This CDR3 has 14 residues. The V gene's germline CDR1 is SGHDT and CDR2 YYEEEE. CDR3 in DNA: TGTGCCAGCAGCTCCCGGGACAGAAGTTATGGCTACACCTTC. As protein: CASSSRDRSYGYTF.

This clone showed up just once. The chain uses TRBV10-3 and TRBJ2-2; 7 bases map to TRBD1. Germline CDR1 ENHRY, CDR2 SYGVKD. Trimming at V came to 6 bases and at J to 3 bases, leaving 7 bases not matched to a gene. The CDR3 spans 15 residues. In nucleotides, the CDR3 is TGTGCCATCAGCCCAGAGGGGGCGGACACCGGGGAGCTGTTTTTT. Protein: CAISPEGADTGELFF.

V gene TRBV5-1 combines with J gene TRBJ2-7; 10 nucleotides align to TRBD2. J lost 2 bases, V lost 3 bases, and 2 bases had no gene match. Germline-derived CDR1 and CDR2 are SGHRS and YFSETQ. CDR3 length: 14 residues. The CDR3 DNA follows: TGCGCCAGCAGCTGGACTAGCGGAACCTACGAGCAGTACTTC. This codes for CASSWTSGTYEQYF.

This chain connects TRBV5-1 to TRBJ1-5; TRBD1 is a possible D gene (6 bases). The length of the CDR3 is 14 residues. Germline V gene lookup returns CDR1 SGHRS and CDR2 YFSETQ. Trimming stripped 0 bases from V and 5 bases from J, with 9 bases between. The CDR3 sequence: CASSLGGGDQPQHF. In DNA form, the CDR3 reads TGCGCCAGCAGCTTGGGAGGGGGGGATCAGCCCCAGCATTTT.

On this clone: Here the CDR3 omits its conserved ending phenylalanine or tryptophan, so a read error is the likely source. V usage is TRBV5-6 and J usage is TRBJ1-1, with D perhaps matching TRBD1 (5 bases). Germline assignment: CDR1 SGHDT and CDR2 YYEEEE. V was shortened by 2 bases and J by 1 base, with 9 bases between the two germline ends. The CDR3 is made up of 14 amino acids. This chain's CDR3 is CASSFQGGNTEAFL. CDR3 in DNA: TGTGCCAGCAGCTTCCAGGGTGGGAACACTGAAGCTTTCCTT.

The rearrangement links TRBV27 to TRBJ2-7, with D maybe TRBD2 (6 bases). The CDR3 runs to 15 residues. The V gene lost 5 bases and the J gene lost 1 base, with 15 bases spanning the gap. In germline, CDR1 is MNHEY, CDR2 SMNVEV (reference sequence). The CDR3 sequence: CASSPTFSGSYEQYF. The CDR3, as DNA: TGTGCCAGCAGTCCTACGTTTAGCGGATCCTACGAGCAGTACTTC.

The rearrangement joins TRBV28 to TRBJ2-5; 10 bases line up with TRBD1. J lost 6 bases, V lost 1 base, and 11 bases had no gene match. The CDR3 length is 17 residues. Germline V lookup: CDR1 MDHEN, CDR2 SYDVKM. This CDR3 reads CASSLLGAGTGVKTQYF. The CDR3 coding sequence is TGTGCCAGCAGTTTATTAGGGGCGGGGACAGGGGTGAAGACCCAGTACTTC.

The J gene is TRBJ2-7, the V gene TRBV6-6; 12 bases fit TRBD2. The CDR3 is 15 amino acids. V shed 6 bases, J shed 2 bases, and the junction held 5 bases outside the gene matches. Germline CDR1 MNHNY, CDR2 SVGAGI (reference sequence). CDR3 coding DNA: TGTGCCAGCAGAGGGACTAGCGGGTCGACCTACGAGCAGTACTTC. Amino acids: CASRGTSGSTYEQYF.

J is TRBJ1-5 and V is TRBV29-1; D may be TRBD1 (6 bases). Germline CDR1 SQVTM, CDR2 ANQGSEA. Trimming shortened V by 1 base and J by 4 bases, and 8 bases separated the two germline ends. This CDR3 comprises 13 residues. The CDR3 coding sequence is TGCAGCGTTGAAGTTGGGACAAATCAGCCCCAGCATTTT. Amino acid sequence: CSVEVGTNQPQHF.